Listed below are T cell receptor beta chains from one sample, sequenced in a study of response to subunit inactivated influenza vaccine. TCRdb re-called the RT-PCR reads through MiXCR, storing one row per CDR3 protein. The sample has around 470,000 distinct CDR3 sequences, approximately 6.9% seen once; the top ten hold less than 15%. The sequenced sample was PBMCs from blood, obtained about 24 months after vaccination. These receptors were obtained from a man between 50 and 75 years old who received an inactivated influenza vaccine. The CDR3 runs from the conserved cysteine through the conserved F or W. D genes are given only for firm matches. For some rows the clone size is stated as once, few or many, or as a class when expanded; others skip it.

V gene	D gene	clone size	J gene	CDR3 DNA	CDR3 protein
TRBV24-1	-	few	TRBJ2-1	TGTGCCACCAGTGATTCATCTAGGCGGGCGTCCCCCAATGAGCAGTTCTTC	CATSDSSRRASPNEQFF
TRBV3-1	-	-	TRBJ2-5	TGTGCCAGCAGCGTTCGCGGGACAGACTTTAGGGAGACCCAGTACTTC	CASSVRGTDFRETQYF
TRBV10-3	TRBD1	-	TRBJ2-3	TGTGCCATCACCGCAGGGACAGGGCCAGATACGCAGTATTTT	CAITAGTGPDTQYF
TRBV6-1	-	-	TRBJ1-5	TGTGCCAGCAGTGAAAGCCCCAGCCAACGGCCCCAGCATTTT	CASSESPSQRPQHF
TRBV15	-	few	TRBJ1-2	TGTGCCACCAGCAAAGGTTCTGGCTATGGCTACACCTTC	CATSKGSGYGYTF
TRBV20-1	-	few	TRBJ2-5	TGCAGTGCTAGGGACTTTGTCGGGGGCCAAGAGACCCAGTACTTC	CSARDFVGGQETQYF
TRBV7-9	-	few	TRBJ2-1	TGTGCCAGCAGCCTGAGGGCTCCGGGAAGCTCCTACAATGAGCAGTTCTTC	CASSLRAPGSSYNEQFF
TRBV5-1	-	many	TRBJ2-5	TGCGCCAGCAGCTCTTACCCACAGGGGAGGGAGACCCAGTACTTC	CASSSYPQGRETQYF
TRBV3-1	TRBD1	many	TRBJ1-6	TGTGCCAGCAGCCAAGCTGGACAGGGGAATTCACCCCTCCACTTT	CASSQAGQGNSPLHF
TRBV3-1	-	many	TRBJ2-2	TGTGCCAGCAGCCAAACCGGGGCCATCTTGACCGGGGAGCTGTTTTTT	CASSQTGAILTGELFF
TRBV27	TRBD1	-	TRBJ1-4	TGTGCCAGCAGTACGTACCCCGGGACAGGGCTGGAAAAACTGTTTTTT	CASSTYPGTGLEKLFF
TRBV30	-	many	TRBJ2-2	TGTGCCTGGAGTGTACTACAATACACCGGGGAGCTGTTTTTT	CAWSVLQYTGELFF
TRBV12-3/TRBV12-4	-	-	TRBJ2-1	TGTGCCAGCAGTACCTCCGGGACTTCCCTGCAGTTCTTC	CASSTSGTSLQFF
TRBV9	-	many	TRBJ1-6	TGTGCCAGCAGCGTAGATCCGGGTTCACCCCTCCACTTT	CASSVDPGSPLHF
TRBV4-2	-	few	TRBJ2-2	TGTGCCAGCAGCGAATACACGAACACCGGGGAGCTGTTTTTT	CASSEYTNTGELFF
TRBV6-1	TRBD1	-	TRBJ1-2	TGTGCCAGCAGTGTCCGGACAGGCCCGAGTCTTGGCTACACCTTC	CASSVRTGPSLGYTF
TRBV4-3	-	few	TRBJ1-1	TGCGCCAGCAGCCAAGACCCCGCACAGACTGAAGCTTTCTTT	CASSQDPAQTEAFF
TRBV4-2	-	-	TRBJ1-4	TGTGCCAGCAGCCAAGATCGTATCAGGGGAGCCACTAATGAAAAACTGTTTTTT	CASSQDRIRGATNEKLFF
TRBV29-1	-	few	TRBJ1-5	TGCAGCGTTGGTGGGGGGGATCAGCCCCAGCATTTT	CSVGGGDQPQHF
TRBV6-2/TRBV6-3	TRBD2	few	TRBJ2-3	TGTGCCAGCACCCCGGGACTAGCGGGAGTTCCCGCTAGCACAGATACGCAGTATTTT	CASTPGLAGVPASTDTQYF
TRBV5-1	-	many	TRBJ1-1	TGCGCCAGCAGCCGCCTTCCACGGGGAAACACTGAAGCTTTCTTT	CASSRLPRGNTEAFF
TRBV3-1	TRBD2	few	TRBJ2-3	TGTGCCAGCAGCCAATTCCCGGGGGGGCCTGATACGCAGTATTTT	CASSQFPGGPDTQYF
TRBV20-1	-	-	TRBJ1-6	TGCAGTGCTAGGAAGGACAGTGGGTCACCCCTCCACTTT	CSARKDSGSPLHF
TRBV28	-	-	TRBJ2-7	TGTGCCAGCAGTCAGACCAACTACGGCGGGCAGTACTTC	CASSQTNYGGQYF
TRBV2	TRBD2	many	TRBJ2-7	TGTGCCAGCACCAGTAGCGGGAGCTACGAGCAGTACTTC	CASTSSGSYEQYF
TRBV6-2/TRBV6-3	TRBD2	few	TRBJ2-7	TGTGCCAGCAGACCACCCGCCGGGACTAGCGTAACCTACGAGCAGTACTTC	CASRPPAGTSVTYEQYF
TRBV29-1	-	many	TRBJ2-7	TGCAGCATTACCGAGGGGGGCTACGAGCAGTACTTC	CSITEGGYEQYF
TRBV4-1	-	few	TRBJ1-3	TGCGCCAGCAGCCAAGTTAGCAAGAAAGGAAACACCATATATTTT	CASSQVSKKGNTIYF
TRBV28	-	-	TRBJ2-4	TGTGCCAGCAGTTTCTACCCGGTTCTCGCCAAAAACATTCAGTACTTC	CASSFYPVLAKNIQYF
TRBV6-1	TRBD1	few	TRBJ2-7	TGTGCCAGCAGGGGCTCCGGGACAGTCACCTACGAGCAGTACTTC	CASRGSGTVTYEQYF
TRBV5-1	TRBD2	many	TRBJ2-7	TGCGCCAGCAGCTTGACTAGCGACCGCTACGAGCAGTACTTC	CASSLTSDRYEQYF
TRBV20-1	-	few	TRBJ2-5	TGCAGTGCCAAATCTGAGACCCAGTACTTC	CSAKSETQYF
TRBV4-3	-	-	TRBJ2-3	TGCGCCAGCAGCCAAGATCGGGGGCCGAACCGAAGGGGCACAGATACGCAGTATTTT	CASSQDRGPNRRGTDTQYF
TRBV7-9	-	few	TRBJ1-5	TGTGCCAGCAGCGCATTCGACCAGCCCCAGCATTTT	CASSAFDQPQHF
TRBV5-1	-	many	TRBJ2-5	TGCGCCAGCAGCGGGGGTCGGGGGGAGACCCAGTACTTC	CASSGGRGETQYF
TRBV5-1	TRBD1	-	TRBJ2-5	TGCGCCAGCAGCTCGGGACAGCACCAAGAGACCCAGTACTTC	CASSSGQHQETQYF
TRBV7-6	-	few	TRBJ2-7	TGTGCCAGCAGCTTAAATAACGGCTACGAGCAGTACTTC	CASSLNNGYEQYF
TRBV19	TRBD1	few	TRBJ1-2	TGTGCCAGTAGTATAGACGGACAGGGATGGGGCTATGGCTACACCTTC	CASSIDGQGWGYGYTF
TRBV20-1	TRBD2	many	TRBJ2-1	TGCAGTGGGACTAGCGGGGGTACCTACAATGAGCAGTTCTTC	CSGTSGGTYNEQFF
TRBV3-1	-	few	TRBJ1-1	TGTGCCAGCAGCCAAGAATATGACAGGCGATTT	CASSQEYDRRF
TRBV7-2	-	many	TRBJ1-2	TGTGCCAGCAGGCATAACAATCTGATGTATGGCTACACCTTC	CASRHNNLMYGYTF
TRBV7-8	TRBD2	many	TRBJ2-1	TGTGCCAGCAGACTGCTAGCGGGAGGGCCACATGAGCAGTTCTTC	CASRLLAGGPHEQFF
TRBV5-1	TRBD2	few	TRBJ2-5	TGCGCCAGCACCCGGGCGGGGGGGCCATTACAGACCCAGTACTTC	CASTRAGGPLQTQYF
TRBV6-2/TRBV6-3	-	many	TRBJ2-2	TGTGCCAGCAGTTACCCGGGGGCGAACACCGGGGAGCTGTTTTTT	CASSYPGANTGELFF
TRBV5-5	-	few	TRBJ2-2	TGTGCCAGCAGCGGCACCGGACAGTACACCGGGGAGCTGTTTTTT	CASSGTGQYTGELFF
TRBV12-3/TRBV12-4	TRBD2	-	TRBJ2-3	TGTGCCAGCAGCTCTGTCCGACTAGCATATACGCAGTATTTT	CASSSVRLAYTQYF
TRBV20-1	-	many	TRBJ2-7	TGCAGTGCTAGCGGGGAGCTTTACGAGCAGTACTTC	CSASGELYEQYF
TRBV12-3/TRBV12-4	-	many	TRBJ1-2	TGTGCCAGCAGTTTATTAGGGGACGACGGCTACACCTTC	CASSLLGDDGYTF
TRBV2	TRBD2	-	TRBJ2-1	TGTGCCAGCAGCCCCTTAAGTGGGGGGGATCTTTACAATGAGCAGTTCTTC	CASSPLSGGDLYNEQFF
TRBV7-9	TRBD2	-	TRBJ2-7	TGTGCCAGCAGCCGGACTAGCGGGGCTGACTACGAGCAGTACTTC	CASSRTSGADYEQYF
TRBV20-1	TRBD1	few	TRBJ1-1	TGCAGTGCTAGTGATGGGGACAGGGCAAACACTGAAGCTTTCTTT	CSASDGDRANTEAFF
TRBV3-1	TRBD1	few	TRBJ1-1	TGTGCCAGCAGACAGGGGAGGAGGACTGAAGCTTTCTTT	CASRQGRRTEAFF
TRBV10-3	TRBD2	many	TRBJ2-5	TGTGCCATCAGTGGGGGGAGCGGGATGGAGACCCAGTACTTC	CAISGGSGMETQYF
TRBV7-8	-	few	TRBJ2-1	TGTGCCAGCAGCTCGGGACGACTCAATGAGCAGTTCTTC	CASSSGRLNEQFF
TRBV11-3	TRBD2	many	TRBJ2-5	TGTGCCAGCAGCTTAGGAGCAAGTAGCGGGAAAGAAGAGACCCAGTACTTC	CASSLGASSGKEETQYF
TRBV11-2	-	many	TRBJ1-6	TGTGCCAGCAGCTTAGTGGGCACTCGGACTAGTTTTTTT	CASSLVGTRTSFF
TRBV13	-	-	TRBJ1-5	TGTGCCAGCAGCTTACGTTCCGACGGCAGGAATCAGCCCCAGCATTTT	CASSLRSDGRNQPQHF
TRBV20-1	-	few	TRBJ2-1	TGCAGTGCTATGGCGCCCGAGTTACCCTACAATGAGCAGTTCTTC	CSAMAPELPYNEQFF